This T cell receptor beta chain was documented in a study of cytomegalovirus exposure and HLA in healthy donors. Study overall: Of all 400 or so donors who were genotyped, around 79% belonged to the Caucasian-associated ancestry cluster.

A note on this clone: Its target is not known.

The study ran its PCR with 60 Vbeta and 13 Jbeta primers. Assay used: immunoSEQ multiplex PCR; TCRdb lists only in-frame clones, some missing. The repertoire includes some 150,000 clones, more than 80% of them detected once, and about 0.76% sits in the top ten. Germline assignment: CDR1 SGHTA and CDR2 FQGNSA. The CDR3 length is 13 residues. V was trimmed by 4 bases and J by 1 base, leaving 7 bases between them. Study observations and caveats: TCR beta V- and J-gene trimming, according to a later analysis, was linked to a missense DCLRE1C variant.

The material sequenced was PBMCs. The rearrangement uses TRBV7-2 and TRBJ2-5; D is perhaps TRBD2 (6 bases). The clonotype originates from a woman aged 18-29 years in good health and CMV-seronegative. CDR3 region: CASSYSGQETQYF. DNA of the CDR3: TGTGCCAGCAGCTATAGCGGCCAAGAGACCCAGTACTTC.